This T cell receptor beta chain was recorded in a study of tumor and adjacent non-tumor tissue in lung cancer. Across the study: Patients comprised over 9 adenocarcinoma, a couple of squamous cell carcinoma and 1 small cell lung cancer. Samples averaged around 4 million productive TCRbeta reads each.

Three rounds of nested PCR, following a modified ARM-PCR protocol, produced the TCRbeta library. TCRdb redid the calling of the multiplex PCR reads with MiXCR, one entry per CDR3 protein. The table records about 60,000 distinct CDR3 sequences, around two thirds of them present only once. Trimming cost V 7 bases and J 2 bases; bases outside gene matches: 8. The CDR3 loop spans 14 amino acids. The germline V gene encodes CDR1 MDHEN and CDR2 SYDVKM. Concerning this clonotype: The antigen is not known.

This sample's RNA came from whole unsorted tissue. More than 3 cm separated this lung sample from the edge of the tumor. Study-wide points: Tumor tissue had significantly higher TCR diversity than normal lung. Patients with more diverse tumor TCRs had worse survival.

The chain uses TRBV28 and TRBJ2-7; 7 bases align to TRBD1. The sequenced material came from distant non-tumor lung tissue. The receptor was derived from a man between 65 and 85 years old with non-small cell lung cancer. CDR3 amino acids: CASNPPQGAYEQYF. CDR3 coding DNA: TGTGCCAGCAATCCCCCCCAGGGGGCCTACGAGCAGTACTTC.